The T cell receptor beta chain under discussion was sequenced for a study of blood T cell repertoires in COVID-19. Study at large: Donors in the United States, Italy and Spain gave samples during acute or convalescent COVID-19. In each case, the material was cDNA or gDNA derived from T cells, B-cell-depleted T cells, or PBMCs.

Trimming cost V 1 base and J 3 bases, with 7 bases left between them. The CDR3 length is 13 residues. The germline V gene has CDR1 SGHDT and CDR2 YYEEEE. Original handling: How many nucleated cells were present was estimated from reference gene primer amplification. Measured with immunoSEQ multiplex PCR; TCRdb has only the in-frame clones, and not every one. The V and J calls and clone size come from that table; D and trimming were worked out from the DNA. This repertoire shows more than 110,000 clones, 75% to 90% found once; its top ten account for about 4.3%. The origin of this receptor is a woman aged 80 or over with acute or convalescent COVID-19. The V and J genes are TRBV5-6 and TRBJ1-2, with TRBD1 as a possible D gene (6 bases). Sequenced sample: peripheral blood. The CDR3 loop is CASSLNRDYGYTF. The CDR3 coding sequence is TGTGCCAGCAGCTTGAACAGGGACTATGGCTACACCTTC.